Presented here are 23 T cell receptor beta chains from one specimen sequenced in a study of technical replicates of blood from a few donors. Produced via immunoSEQ multiplex PCR; TCRdb's table is partial and in-frame only. The sample lists roughly 80,000 clones; more than 85% were seen once. The sequencing input was T cells isolated from PBMCs. The receptors were sampled from a human donor in good health.

The chain recombines TRBV4-3 with TRBJ1-1; TRBD1 agrees at 12 bases. V shed 0 bases and J 5 bases; nucleotides not matched to a gene: 16. The germline CDR1 and CDR2 sequences are LGHNA and YSLEER. The CDR3 has 20 amino acids. The CDR3 here is CASSQDIFGTGGAWGTEAFF. CDR3 in DNA: TGCGCCAGCAGCCAAGATATCTTTGGGACAGGGGGCGCTTGGGGTACTGAAGCTTTCTTT.

This clone appeared once. The J gene is TRBJ2-7, the V gene TRBV18; D gene ambiguous. V gave up 3 bases and J gave up 5 bases, with 20 bases separating them. This CDR3 comprises 16 residues. Germline CDR1 and CDR2: KGHSH and LQKENI. CDR3 nucleotides: TGTGCCAGCTCACCCGACGCCAGGCTATCACAAAACGAGCAGTACTTC. Protein: CASSPDARLSQNEQYF.

The genes are TRBV9 and TRBJ1-5; D is perhaps TRBD1 (5 bases). Germline V gene lookup returns CDR1 SGDLS and CDR2 YYNGEE. This CDR3 is 17 amino acids long. Trimming took off 4 bases at V and 0 bases at J, with 17 bases between the two ends. This chain's CDR3 is CASSRRGGYDSNQPQHF. CDR3 nucleotides: TGTGCCAGCAGCCGACGTGGGGGGTATGATAGCAATCAGCCCCAGCATTTT.

The CDR3 loop reads CASSQDLGTRTYEQYF. The CDR3 DNA is TGCGCCAGCAGCCAAGATCTCGGGACTAGGACCTACGAGCAGTACTTC. The chain recombines TRBV4-3 with TRBJ2-7; 8 bases line up with TRBD2. The CDR3 consists of 16 residues. CDR1 is LGHNA and CDR2 is YSLEER in the germline V gene. Trimming removed 0 bases from V and 2 bases from J; junction bases left unmatched: 6.

The chain recombines TRBV4-1 with TRBJ2-7, with D tentatively TRBD1 (6 bases). The germline CDR1 and CDR2 sequences are MGHRA and YSYEKL. CDR3 size: 14 residues. Trimming cost V 4 bases and J 3 bases, with 13 bases left between them. Written as DNA, the CDR3 is TGCGCCAGCAGCCCAGCCAGGGGAAACTACGAGCAGTACTTC. It codes for CASSPARGNYEQYF.

This clone was seen a handful of times. The chain uses TRBV6-1 and TRBJ1-2; D might be TRBD1 (6 bases). This CDR3 has 13 residues. Germline values: CDR1 MNHNS, CDR2 SASEGT. The V end lost 1 base, the J end lost 7 bases, and 10 bases lay between the germline ends. The CDR3 is CASSEGMGAGYTF. As DNA, the CDR3 is TGTGCCAGCAGTGAAGGTATGGGGGCTGGCTACACCTTC.

The V gene is TRBV27, the J gene TRBJ2-1; 10 bases map to TRBD2. CDR1 is MNHEY and CDR2 is SMNVEV in the germline V gene (reference sequence). The CDR3 has 16 amino acids. Trimming at V came to 4 bases and at J to 8 bases, leaving 11 bases not matched to a gene. Written as DNA, the CDR3 is TGTGCCAGCAGTTGGGAGCGGGAGGGCCTAATCCATGAGCAGTTCTTC. It codes for CASSWEREGLIHEQFF.

The chain employs TRBV6-5 and TRBJ1-5; D may be TRBD1 (6 bases). Germline CDR1 reads MNHEY; CDR2 reads SVGAGI. The CDR3 is made up of 15 amino acids. The V gene lost 0 bases and the J gene lost 5 bases, with 11 bases spanning the gap. The CDR3, as DNA: TGTGCCAGCAGTTACTCGATCAGGGGAGATCAGCCCCAGCATTTT. Translated: CASSYSIRGDQPQHF.

The DNA for the CDR3 is TGTGCCAGCAGCTTGGCCTCGGGCGAGCAGTACTTC. Translation: CASSLASGEQYF. The rearrangement links TRBV7-9 to TRBJ2-7; D is ambiguous. The CDR3 runs to 12 residues. Trimming removed 3 bases from V and 6 bases from J, with 9 bases in between. The germline gives CDR1 SEHNR, CDR2 FQNEAQ (reference sequence).

The chain employs TRBV30 and TRBJ1-2, with TRBD1 matching 7 bases. The trim removed 5 bases at V and 4 bases at J, leaving 7 bases unmatched. CDR3 length equals 13 residues. Germline V gene data show CDR1 as GTSNPN and CDR2 as SVGIG (reference sequence). CDR3 sequence reads: CAWSGQGGYGYTF. CDR3 DNA sequence: TGTGCCTGGTCAGGTCAGGGGGGCTATGGCTACACCTTC.

V is TRBV7-3 and J is TRBJ1-4; a weak D match, TRBD1 (6 bases). Trimming cost V 5 bases and J 4 bases, with 11 bases left between them. Germline values: CDR1 SGHTA, CDR2 FQGTGA. The CDR3 loop spans 14 amino acids. The CDR3 coding sequence is TGTGCCAGCAGCCCTACAGGGAATAATGAAAAACTGTTTTTT. Its protein product is CASSPTGNNEKLFF.

This clone was detected only once. V usage is TRBV25-1 and J usage is TRBJ1-2, with TRBD1 matching 10 bases. V gave up 2 bases and J gave up 2 bases; unmatched junction bases: 8. This CDR3 contains 17 residues. Germline loops: CDR1 MGHDK, CDR2 SYGVNS. CDR3 amino acids: CASSENHGTGVNYGYTF. The CDR3 DNA sequence: TGTGCCAGCAGTGAAAACCACGGGACAGGGGTCAACTATGGCTACACCTTC.

The rearrangement links TRBV7-2 to TRBJ1-3; no reliable D call. The CDR3 runs 17 residues. Per germline, CDR1 SGHTA and CDR2 FQGNSA. Trimming took 0 bases from V and 0 from J, leaving 12 bases between them. This CDR3 is CASSLAVSLSSGNTIYF. DNA of the CDR3: TGTGCCAGCAGCTTAGCAGTCAGTCTCTCCTCTGGAAACACCATATATTTT.

The chain recombines TRBV27 with TRBJ2-1; TRBD2 is a possible D gene (7 bases). The CDR3 spans 14 residues. Germline V lookup: CDR1 MNHEY, CDR2 SMNVEV (reference sequence). The V end was cut by 5 bases, the J end by 4 bases, with 12 bases between. The CDR3 sequence: CASSPRGQYNEQFF. The CDR3 DNA is TGTGCCAGCAGTCCGCGGGGGCAATACAATGAGCAGTTCTTC.

In DNA, the CDR3 is TGTGCCAGCAGTGTGGAGACGAACGGGGAGCTGTTTTTT. Encoded protein: CASSVETNGELFF. The V gene is TRBV2, the J gene TRBJ2-2; no firm D call. The CDR3 totals 13 residues. With 4 bases removed from V and 7 bases from J, the gap between germline ends came to 10 bases. CDR1 and CDR2 (germline): SNHLY, FYNNEI.

The rearrangement uses TRBV15 and TRBJ2-7, with 7 nucleotides matching TRBD1. This CDR3 is built from 16 residues. The germline CDR1 and CDR2 sequences are LNHNV and YYDKDF (reference sequence). Trimming removed 0 bases from V and 2 bases from J; junction bases left unmatched: 7. The CDR3 region has the DNA TGTGCCACCAGCAGAGATCATGCAGGGGGACCCTACGAGCAGTACTTC. Its translation is CATSRDHAGGPYEQYF. The whole variable domain, remainder taken from reference TRBV15 and TRBJ2-7, is DAMVIQNPRYQVTQFGKPVTLSCSQTLNHNVMYWYQQKSSQAPKLLFHYYDKDFNNEADTPDNFQSRRPNTSFCFLDIRSPGLGDTAMYLCATSRDHAGGPYEQYFGPGTRLTVT.

The chain joins TRBV28 to TRBJ2-3; 9 bases agree with TRBD2. Germline CDR1 MDHEN, CDR2 SYDVKM. CDR3 length: 17 residues. J gave up 2 bases and V 5 bases, and 11 bases lay outside the gene matches. The CDR3 protein is CASSPAASGTDTDTQYF. In DNA form, the CDR3 reads TGTGCCAGCAGTCCCGCGGCTAGCGGGACGGACACAGATACGCAGTATTTT. The whole variable domain, remainder taken from reference TRBV28 and TRBJ2-3, is DVKVTQSSRYLVKRTGEKVFLECVQDMDHENMFWYRQDPGLGLRLIYFSYDVKMKEKGDIPEGYSVSREKKERFSLILESASTNQTSMYLCASSPAASGTDTDTQYFGPGTRLTVL.

This clone appeared a single time. The chain links TRBV9 to TRBJ2-7, with 10 bases lining up with TRBD2. V was clipped by 5 bases and J by 2 bases; unmatched bases: 7. The CDR3 length is 15 residues. From germline, CDR1 is SGDLS and CDR2 YYNGEE. CDR3 in amino acids: CASSESGRGPYEQYF. In DNA form, the CDR3 reads TGTGCCAGCAGTGAAAGCGGGAGGGGCCCCTACGAGCAGTACTTC.

This clone is a singleton in its sample. This chain joins TRBV2 and TRBJ1-3; D perhaps matches TRBD1 (5 bases). Germline V gives CDR1 SNHLY, CDR2 FYNNEI. V was shortened by 6 bases and J by 4 bases, with 10 bases between the two germline ends. This CDR3 contains 13 residues. DNA for the CDR3: TGTGCCAGCAGAGTAGGGGAAGGAAACACCATATATTTT. As protein: CASRVGEGNTIYF.

This chain connects TRBV29-1 to TRBJ2-3; no firm D call. Trimming shortened V by 1 base and J by 3 bases, and 5 bases separated the two germline ends. The CDR3 has 12 residues. Germline loops: CDR1 SQVTM, CDR2 ANQGSEA. As DNA, the CDR3 is TGCAGCGTTGAAGGGGCGACAGATACGCAGTATTTT. It yields the protein CSVEGATDTQYF.

J is TRBJ2-3 and V is TRBV5-8; 13 bases are a match to TRBD2. Germline assignment: CDR1 SGHTS and CDR2 YDEGEE. J lost 7 bases, V lost 3 bases, and 2 bases had no gene match. This CDR3 has 14 amino acids. The CDR3 is CASSSGLAGHTQYF. As DNA, the CDR3 is TGTGCCAGCAGCTCGGGACTAGCGGGACATACGCAGTATTTT.

The chain is built from TRBV19 and TRBJ2-7, with D unclear. The germline gives CDR1 LNHDA, CDR2 SQIVND (reference sequence). V was trimmed by 10 bases and J by 0 bases, leaving 22 bases between them. There are 16 residues in the CDR3. The CDR3 sequence is CATQLSHSPSSYEQYF. CDR3 nucleotide sequence: TGTGCCACCCAACTCAGTCACAGCCCGAGCTCCTACGAGCAGTACTTC.

In this sample, this clone turned up once. The genes are TRBV6-5 and TRBJ1-5; the D is unclear. Germline-derived CDR1 and CDR2 are MNHEY and SVGAGI. This CDR3 has 15 amino acids. The V end lost 0 bases, the J end lost 5 bases, and 11 bases lay between the germline ends. The CDR3 reads CASSYSSEAYQPQHF. CDR3 DNA sequence: TGTGCCAGCAGTTACTCCAGCGAGGCTTATCAGCCCCAGCATTTT.